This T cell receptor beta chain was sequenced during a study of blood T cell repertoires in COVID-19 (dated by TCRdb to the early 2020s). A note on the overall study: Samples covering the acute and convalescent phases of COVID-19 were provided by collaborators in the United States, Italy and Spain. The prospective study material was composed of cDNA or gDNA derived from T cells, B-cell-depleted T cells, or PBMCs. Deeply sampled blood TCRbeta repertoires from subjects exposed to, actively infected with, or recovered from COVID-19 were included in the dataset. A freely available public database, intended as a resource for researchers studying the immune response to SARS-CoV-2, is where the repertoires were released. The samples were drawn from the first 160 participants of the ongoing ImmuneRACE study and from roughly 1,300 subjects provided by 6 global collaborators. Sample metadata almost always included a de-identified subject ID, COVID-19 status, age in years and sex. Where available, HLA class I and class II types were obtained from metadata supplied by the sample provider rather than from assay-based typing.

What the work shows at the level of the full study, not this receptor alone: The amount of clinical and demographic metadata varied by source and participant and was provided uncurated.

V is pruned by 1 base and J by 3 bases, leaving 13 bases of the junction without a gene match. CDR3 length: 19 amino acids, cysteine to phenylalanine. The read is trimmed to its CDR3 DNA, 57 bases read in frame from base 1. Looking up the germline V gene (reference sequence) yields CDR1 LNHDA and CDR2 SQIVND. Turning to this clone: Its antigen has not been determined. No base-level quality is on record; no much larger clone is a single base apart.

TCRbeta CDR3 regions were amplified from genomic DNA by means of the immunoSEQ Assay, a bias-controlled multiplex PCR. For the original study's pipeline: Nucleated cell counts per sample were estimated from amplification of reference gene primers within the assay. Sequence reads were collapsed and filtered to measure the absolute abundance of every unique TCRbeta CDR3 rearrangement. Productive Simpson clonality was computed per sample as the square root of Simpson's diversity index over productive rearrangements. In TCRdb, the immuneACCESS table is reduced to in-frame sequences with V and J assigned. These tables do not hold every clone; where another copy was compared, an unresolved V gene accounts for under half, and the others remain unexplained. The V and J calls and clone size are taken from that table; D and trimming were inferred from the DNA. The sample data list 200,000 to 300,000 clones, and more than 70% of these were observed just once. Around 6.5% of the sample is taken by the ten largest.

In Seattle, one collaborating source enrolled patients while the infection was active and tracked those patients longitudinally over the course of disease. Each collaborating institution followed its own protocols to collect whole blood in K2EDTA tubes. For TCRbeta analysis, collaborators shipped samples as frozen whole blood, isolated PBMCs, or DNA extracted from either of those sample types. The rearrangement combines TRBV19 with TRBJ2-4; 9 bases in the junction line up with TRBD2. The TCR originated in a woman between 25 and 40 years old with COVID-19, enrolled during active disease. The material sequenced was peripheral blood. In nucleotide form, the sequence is TGTGCCAGTAGTATAGGGAGGGTTAGCGGGAGTTTTATCAAAAACATTCAGTACTTC. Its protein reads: CASSIGRVSGSFIKNIQYF.